The 28 T cell receptor beta chains in this list originate from one sample, sequenced in a study of T cell repertoires in cytomegalovirus infection. These TCRs' antigens remain unknown. Using its own MiXCR run on the reads, TCRdb lists one record per CDR3 protein. The sample records about 890,000 distinct CDR3 sequences, around a third being singletons. Sequenced here: cultured CD8+ T cells from PBMCs, sampled from culture after CMV antigen stimulation. Every receptor here comes from a human donor in good health (CMV status not recorded). Some clones in this sample may be carry-over from other donors' samples.

This clonotype was counted only a few times. A much larger clone is a single base away; this may be a read error. The rearrangement uses TRBV9 and TRBJ1-1, with 7 positions matching TRBD1. The CDR3 loop spans 15 amino acids. Trimming cost V 4 bases and J 0 bases; bases outside gene matches: 6. Germline CDR1 SGDLS, CDR2 YYNGEE. CDR3 DNA: TGTGCCAGCAGCTTTCGGACAGGAGTGAACACTGAAGCTTTCTTT. As protein: CASSFRTGVNTEAFF. Together with reference TRBV9 and TRBJ1-1, the CDR3 gives the full variable domain: DSGVTQTPKHLITATGQRVTLRCSPRSGDLSVYWYQQSLDQGLQFLIQYYNGEERAKGNILERFSAQQFPDLHSELNLSSLELGDSALYFCASSFRTGVNTEAFFGQGTRLTVV.

About this clonotype: This likely comes from a read error, as the CDR3 has no conserved phenylalanine or tryptophan at its end. This chain links TRBV27 with TRBJ2-5; possibly TRBD1 or TRBD2 for D (5 bases each). The V end lost 7 bases, the J end lost 2 bases, and 11 bases lay between the germline ends. CDR1 is MNHEY and CDR2 is SMNVEV in the germline V gene (reference sequence). The CDR3 spans 13 residues. In DNA form, the CDR3 reads TGTGCCAGCAAAGGATGGGGGCAAGAGACCCAGTACTCC. Residues: CASKGWGQETQYS.

V usage is TRBV13 and J usage is TRBJ1-2, with unresolved D. The CDR3 spans 12 residues. The germline gives CDR1 PRHDT, CDR2 FYEKMQ (reference sequence). V shed 4 bases and J shed 8 bases, with 11 bases lying between them. CDR3 nucleotide sequence: TGTGCCAGCAGCTCCAGAGGCCGAGGCTACACCTTC. Translation gives CASSSRGRGYTF.

The J gene is TRBJ1-2, the V gene TRBV28; D possibly corresponds to TRBD1 (6 bases). V gave up 2 bases and J gave up 2 bases, with 15 bases separating them. This CDR3 comprises 16 residues. The germline CDR1 and CDR2 sequences are MDHEN and SYDVKM. CDR3 nucleotides: TGTGCCAGCAGTTTAGGAGGGGGGCGCTCCAACTATGGCTACACCTTC. Translated, it gives CASSLGGGRSNYGYTF.

V is TRBV2 and J is TRBJ2-1, with D perhaps TRBD1 or TRBD2 (5 bases each). Germline V gene lookup returns CDR1 SNHLY and CDR2 FYNNEI. V lost 10 bases, J lost 8 bases, and 18 bases lay in between. The CDR3 contains 13 residues. The CDR3 DNA reads as TGTGCCACCATTAGGGACGGAATGGATGAGCAGTTCTTC. This sequence encodes CATIRDGMDEQFF.

In this sample, this clonotype turned up many times. The rearrangement joins TRBV27 to TRBJ1-2; 7 bases are shared with TRBD1. Trimming at V came to 2 bases and at J to 6 bases, leaving 3 bases not matched to a gene. The CDR3 covers 13 residues. CDR1 is MNHEY, CDR2 SMNVEV, per germline (reference sequence). The CDR3 coding sequence is TGTGCCAGCAGTTTAACCAGGGGGAATGGCTACACCTTC. Protein: CASSLTRGNGYTF.

This clonotype was seen more than once but under ten times. The chain employs TRBV10-2 and TRBJ2-1; TRBD2 matches at 12 bases. Per the germline V gene, CDR1 is WSHSY and CDR2 is SAAADI. The ends lost 2 bases at V and 4 bases at J; junction bases unmatched: 12. The CDR3 is 19 residues long. In nucleotides, the CDR3 is TGCGCCAGCAGTGAGGAGGCTAGCGGGGGGGCCAGGTTATACAATGAGCAGTTCTTC. Translating it yields CASSEEASGGARLYNEQFF.

There are many counts of this clonotype. V is TRBV7-2 and J is TRBJ2-5; TRBD1 matches at 7 bases. Per the germline V gene, CDR1 is SGHTA and CDR2 is FQGNSA. This CDR3 is 11 amino acids long. The ends lost 6 bases at V and 5 bases at J; junction bases unmatched: 0. CDR3 loop: CASRTGETQYF. The DNA for the CDR3 is TGTGCCAGCAGGACAGGGGAGACCCAGTACTTC.

This clonotype was counted at least ten times. V and J are TRBV7-2 and TRBJ2-7; tentative D call: TRBD1 (6 bases). Germline CDR1 SGHTA, CDR2 FQGNSA. The CDR3 is 15 amino acids. The V end was cut by 1 base, the J end by 3 bases, with 13 bases between. CDR3 loop: CASSLGAQGSYEQYF. For the CDR3, the DNA is TGTGCCAGCAGCTTAGGGGCCCAGGGGAGCTACGAGCAGTACTTC. The full variable domain, with the rest looked up from reference TRBV7-2 and TRBJ2-7, is GAGVSQSPSNKVTEKGKDVELRCDPISGHTALYWYRQSLGQGLEFLIYFQGNSAPDKSGLPSDRFSAERTGGSVSTLTIQRTQQEDSAVYLCASSLGAQGSYEQYFGPGTRLTVT.

The rearrangement links TRBV6-2 or TRBV6-3 to TRBJ2-3; 7 bases align to TRBD1. The CDR3 contains 17 residues. Looked up from germline, CDR1 is MNHEY and CDR2 is SVGEGT. The V segment lost 2 bases and the J segment 3 bases; nucleotides outside the gene matches: 11. The CDR3, as DNA: TGTGCCAGCAGTTACCCACAGGAAGGGGGCCCGACAGATACGCAGTATTTT. Protein sequence: CASSYPQEGGPTDTQYF.

J is TRBJ1-5 and V is TRBV6-5; 7 positions agree with TRBD1. The length of the CDR3 is 15 residues. Germline V gives CDR1 MNHEY, CDR2 SVGAGI. V lost 10 bases to trimming and J lost 9 bases; unmatched junction nucleotides: 18. This CDR3 is CATAMGQFQSWPQHF. CDR3 DNA: TGTGCCACCGCCATGGGACAGTTTCAATCATGGCCCCAGCATTTT.

V is TRBV7-3 and J is TRBJ2-7; D tentatively reads TRBD1 or TRBD2 (6 bases each). This CDR3 is 13 amino acids long. Per germline, CDR1 SGHTA and CDR2 FQGTGA. Trimming took off 8 bases at V and 4 bases at J, with 15 bases between the two ends. In nucleotides, the CDR3 is TGTGCCAGCGGCTACGGGGGCGATTACGAGCAGTACTTC. Its protein is CASGYGGDYEQYF. Full variable domain (missing parts from reference TRBV7-3 and TRBJ2-7): GAGVSQTPSNKVTEKGKYVELRCDPISGHTALYWYRQSLGQGPEFLIYFQGTGAADDSGLPNDRFFAVRPEGSVSTLKIQRTERGDSAVYLCASGYGGDYEQYFGPGTRLTVT.

The chain recombines TRBV6-5 with TRBJ1-2; D possibly corresponds to TRBD1 (5 bases). The CDR3 totals 17 residues. The germline gives CDR1 MNHEY, CDR2 SVGAGI. Trimming removed 5 bases at V and 0 bases at J, with 19 bases between. CDR3 bases: TGTGCCAGCAGTCGTCGGCTCCGGGGGGAAGCTAACTATGGCTACACCTTC. Translated: CASSRRLRGEANYGYTF.

As for this clonotype: A read error may be the cause here, since a much bigger clone is one base away. J is TRBJ1-6 and V is TRBV6-4, with D possibly being TRBD1 (6 bases). The CDR3 is 16 amino acids. CDR1 and CDR2 from the germline V gene are MRHNA and SNTAGT. V lost 0 bases and J lost 7, with 13 bases in between. In DNA form, the CDR3 reads TGTGCCAGCAGTGACTCGCACAGGGCCGCCAATTCACCCCTCCACTTT. It is translated as CASSDSHRAANSPLHF.

This clonotype was seen more than once but under ten times. The chain joins TRBV28 to TRBJ2-7; 8 nucleotides match TRBD2. The V gene end was trimmed by 6 bases and the J gene end by 6 bases; junction bases not matched to a gene: 7. The CDR3 is 13 amino acids. CDR1 is MDHEN, CDR2 SYDVKM, per germline. The CDR3 DNA reads as TGTGCCAGCAGCCCGGGACTAGAGTTCGAGCAGTACGTC. As protein: CASSPGLEFEQYV.

The chain links TRBV27 to TRBJ2-2; the match to TRBD2 covers 7 bases. After removal of 2 bases from V and 5 bases from J, the junction contained 5 bases not matched to a gene. The CDR3 covers 15 residues. Germline V gene lookup returns CDR1 MNHEY and CDR2 SMNVEV (reference sequence). CDR3 protein: CASSLKRGGTGELFF. In nucleotides, the CDR3 is TGTGCCAGCAGTTTAAAGCGGGGAGGAACCGGGGAGCTGTTTTTT.

Only a few counts were recorded for this clonotype. The CDR3 protein is CASSLPSGVAYEQYF. CDR3 sequence (DNA): TGTGCCAGCAGTTTACCTTCAGGGGTCGCCTACGAGCAGTACTTC. The chain couples TRBV28 to TRBJ2-7, with D perhaps matching TRBD1 (6 bases). V dropped 2 bases and J dropped 2 bases, with 13 bases sitting between them. CDR3 size: 15 residues. The germline gives CDR1 MDHEN, CDR2 SYDVKM.

The V and J genes are TRBV9 and TRBJ1-5; 7 nucleotides align to TRBD1. CDR1 and CDR2 (germline): SGDLS, YYNGEE. CDR3 size: 15 residues. V lost 0 bases to trimming and J lost 6 bases; unmatched junction nucleotides: 6. CDR3 amino acids: CASSVGEAGGQPQHF. CDR3 sequence (DNA): TGTGCCAGCAGCGTAGGGGAGGCAGGGGGTCAGCCCCAGCATTTT. The full variable domain, in which reference TRBV9 and TRBJ1-5 provide the parts outside the CDR3, is DSGVTQTPKHLITATGQRVTLRCSPRSGDLSVYWYQQSLDQGLQFLIQYYNGEERAKGNILERFSAQQFPDLHSELNLSSLELGDSALYFCASSVGEAGGQPQHFGDGTRLSIL.

The J gene is TRBJ2-5, the V gene TRBV27; 8 bases match TRBD1. Germline V lookup: CDR1 MNHEY, CDR2 SMNVEV (reference sequence). There are 17 residues in the CDR3. Losses at the gene ends were 5 bases for V and 5 bases for J; bases not matched to a gene: 16. The DNA of the CDR3 is TGTGCCAGCAGTATTACCGGGACAGGACTTGGAGGGGAGACCCAGTACTTC. Translation: CASSITGTGLGGETQYF.

This clonotype turned up a few times. The V gene is TRBV4-1, the J gene TRBJ1-1; D gene unclear. The length of the CDR3 is 13 residues. V lost 8 bases, J lost 3 bases, and 13 bases lay in between. The germline V gene encodes CDR1 MGHRA and CDR2 YSYEKL. The CDR3 loop reads CASRKQEDTEAFF. In nucleotides, the CDR3 is TGCGCCAGCCGCAAGCAGGAGGACACTGAAGCTTTCTTT.

This chain uses TRBV11-2 with TRBJ2-2; TRBD2 aligns across 9 bases. CDR1 is SGHAT, CDR2 FQNNGV, per germline. The V segment lost 10 bases and the J segment 6 bases; nucleotides outside the gene matches: 21. The CDR3 contains 18 residues. CDR3 sequence reads: CANIPLAGARTFPGELFF. As DNA, the CDR3 is TGTGCCAACATCCCCTTAGCGGGGGCGCGCACATTCCCCGGGGAGCTGTTTTTT.

A few counts support this clonotype. The chain combines TRBV20-1 with TRBJ1-1; D possibly corresponds to TRBD1 (5 bases). From germline, CDR1 is DFQATT and CDR2 SNEGSKA (reference sequence). The CDR3 is 12 amino acids. The CDR3 loop is CTPGKGYTEAFF. The CDR3 DNA reads TGCACTCCGGGTAAGGGGTACACTGAAGCTTTCTTT.

This clonotype came up many times. The CDR3 here is CASSPRPGSSQPQHF. The DNA of the CDR3 is TGTGCCAGCAGCCCCCGGCCGGGATCTAGTCAGCCCCAGCATTTT. The V and J genes are TRBV7-6 and TRBJ1-5; no firm D call. Germline CDR1 and CDR2: SGHVS and FNYEAQ. The V gene lost 5 bases and the J gene lost 6 bases, with 17 bases spanning the gap. The CDR3 spans 15 residues.

This rearrangement joins TRBV9 to TRBJ2-6; D is unclear. The V gene's germline CDR1 is SGDLS and CDR2 YYNGEE. V lost 3 bases, J lost 0 bases, and 16 bases lay in between. This CDR3 spans 18 amino acids. The CDR3 loop reads CASSALASSSSGANVLTF. In DNA, the CDR3 is TGTGCCAGCAGCGCTCTCGCCAGCTCAAGCTCTGGGGCCAACGTCCTGACTTTC.

This clonotype was counted at least ten times. This chain joins TRBV7-8 and TRBJ2-7; D possibly corresponds to TRBD2 (7 bases). The CDR3 totals 13 residues. Trimming pared 1 base from V and 6 bases from J, leaving 10 bases between. Germline CDR1 and CDR2: SGHVS and FQNEAQ. The CDR3: CASSLGGGSEQYV. In DNA, the CDR3 is TGTGCCAGCAGCTTAGGCGGGGGCAGCGAGCAGTACGTC.

This sequence joins TRBV12-3 or TRBV12-4 and TRBJ2-7; TRBD2 aligns across 10 bases. The junction had 7 bases not matched to a gene; V was cut back by 4 bases and J by 4 bases. The CDR3 has 15 residues. CDR3: CASSSSGGAWYEQYF. The CDR3 DNA sequence: TGTGCCAGCAGTTCGAGCGGGGGGGCCTGGTACGAGCAGTACTTC.

The chain has TRBV5-5 and TRBJ2-1; 8 nucleotides align to TRBD2. Germline CDR1 and CDR2: SGHKS and YYEKEE (reference sequence). This CDR3 spans 19 amino acids. The junction had 12 bases not matched to a gene; V was cut back by 0 bases and J by 1 base. The CDR3 bases are TGTGCCAGCAGCTTGGGGCGGGGGGATCGGCAAGGGTCCTACAATGAGCAGTTCTTC. Amino acid sequence: CASSLGRGDRQGSYNEQFF.

This clonotype was detected ten times or more. The chain is built from TRBV5-1 and TRBJ1-1; D not certain. Trimming removed 3 bases at V and 1 base at J, with 10 bases between. In germline, CDR1 is SGHRS, CDR2 YFSETQ. The CDR3 runs 14 residues. The CDR3 loop reads CASSYRVANTEAFF. As DNA, the CDR3 is TGCGCCAGCAGCTACCGGGTCGCGAACACTGAAGCTTTCTTT. The full variable domain, rest sourced from reference TRBV5-1 and TRBJ1-1, is KAGVTQTPRYLIKTRGQQVTLSCSPISGHRSVSWYQQTPGQGLQFLFEYFSETQRNKGNFPGRFSGRQFSNSRSEMNVSTLELGDSALYLCASSYRVANTEAFFGQGTRLTVV.